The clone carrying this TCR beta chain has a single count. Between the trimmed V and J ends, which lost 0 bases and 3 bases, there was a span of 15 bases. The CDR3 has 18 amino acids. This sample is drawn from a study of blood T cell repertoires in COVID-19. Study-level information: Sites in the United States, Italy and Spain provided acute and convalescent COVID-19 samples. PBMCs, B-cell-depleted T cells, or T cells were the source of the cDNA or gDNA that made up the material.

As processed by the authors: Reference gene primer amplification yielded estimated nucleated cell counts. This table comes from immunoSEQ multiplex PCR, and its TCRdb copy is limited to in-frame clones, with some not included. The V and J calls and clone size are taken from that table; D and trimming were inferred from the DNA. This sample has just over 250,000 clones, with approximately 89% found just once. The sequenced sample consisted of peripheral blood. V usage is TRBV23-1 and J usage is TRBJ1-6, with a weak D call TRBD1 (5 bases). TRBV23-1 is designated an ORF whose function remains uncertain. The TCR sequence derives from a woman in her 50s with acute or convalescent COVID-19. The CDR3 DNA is TGCGCCAGCAGTCAATCGAGGGGAGGGCTCCTCTATAATTCACCCCTCCACTTT. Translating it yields CASSQSRGGLLYNSPLHF.